A single sample gave rise to the 29 T cell receptor beta chains below, sequenced in a study of blood T cell repertoires in COVID-19. TCRdb's copy holds only in-frame clones and misses some; the assay was immunoSEQ multiplex PCR. In the table there are 61,000 or so clones, almost 90% of which are singletons. Sequencing was done on a sample of peripheral blood. The receptors originated from a woman of 80 years or more with active COVID-19.

This chain connects TRBV5-1 to TRBJ2-3; 10 bases match TRBD2. V lost 4 bases, J lost 5 bases, and 7 bases stayed unmatched. Germline V gene lookup returns CDR1 SGHRS and CDR2 YFSETQ. CDR3 length: 15 amino acids. Written as DNA, the CDR3 is TGCGCCAGCAGCCGCTCTAGCGGGGGTGTAGATACGCAGTATTTT. Its protein is CASSRSSGGVDTQYF.

V and J are TRBV4-3 and TRBJ2-1, with TRBD1 as a possible D gene (5 bases). Germline CDR1 and CDR2: LGHNA and YSLEER. V lost 0 bases and J lost 4, with 13 bases in between. The CDR3 spans 16 residues. Here the CDR3 reads CASSQDLGPQYNEQFF. CDR3 DNA sequence: TGCGCCAGCAGCCAAGATTTGGGGCCCCAATACAATGAGCAGTTCTTC.

This chain uses TRBV13 with TRBJ2-7; no definite D call. Trimming removed 0 bases from V and 4 bases from J, with 10 bases in between. The CDR3 length is 14 residues. Germline CDR1 and CDR2: PRHDT and FYEKMQ (reference sequence). CDR3 sequence reads: CASSLGRGAYEQYF. CDR3 in DNA: TGTGCCAGCAGCTTAGGCCGCGGAGCGTACGAGCAGTACTTC.

This chain connects TRBV28 to TRBJ2-4; D is perhaps TRBD1 (6 bases). Germline CDR1 is MDHEN and CDR2 is SYDVKM. The V gene lost 4 bases and the J gene lost 0 bases, with 16 bases spanning the gap. The length of the CDR3 is 17 residues. This CDR3 is CASSSPGQFLAKNIQYF. The CDR3 DNA is TGTGCCAGCAGTTCCCCTGGACAGTTTCTAGCCAAAAACATTCAGTACTTC.

For the CDR3, the DNA is TGTGCCAGCAGCCAAGATTCCAGACTAGCGGGGGGGACGGTCGGGGAGCTGTTTTTT. Its translation is CASSQDSRLAGGTVGELFF. The rearrangement joins TRBV4-2 to TRBJ2-2; 14 bases agree with TRBD2. Germline V gene sequence: CDR1 LGHNA, CDR2 YNFKEQ. The CDR3 extends over 19 amino acids. Germline trimming cut 0 bases from V and 7 bases from J; bases unmatched to any gene: 10.

In DNA form, the CDR3 reads TGTGCCAGCAGCTCGAACAGGGGGTTGGCTGAAAAACTGTTTTTT. This gives the protein CASSSNRGLAEKLFF. V and J are TRBV7-2 and TRBJ1-4; 8 bases are a match to TRBD1. The V gene's germline CDR1 is SGHTA and CDR2 FQGNSA. This CDR3 is 15 amino acids long. V lost 4 bases and J lost 7; bases outside the gene matches: 8. Filled out from reference TRBV7-2 and TRBJ1-4, the complete variable domain reads GAGVSQSPSNKVTEKGKDVELRCDPISGHTALYWYRQSLGQGLEFLIYFQGNSAPDKSGLPSDRFSAERTGGSVSTLTIQRTQQEDSAVYLCASSSNRGLAEKLFFGSGTQLSVL.

The V and J genes are TRBV3-1 (or the pseudogene TRBV3-2) and TRBJ2-3; no clear D gene. Per germline, CDR1 LGHDT and CDR2 YNNKEL (reference sequence). This CDR3 spans 15 amino acids. Trimming pared 3 bases from V and 3 bases from J, leaving 13 bases between. The DNA for the CDR3 is TGTGCCAGCAGCCATGGCGGAATACGGACAGATACGCAGTATTTT. It specifies CASSHGGIRTDTQYF.

CDR3 amino acids: CASSSPGSGGAWEQYF. The CDR3 nucleotides are TGTGCCAGCAGCTCGCCCGGTAGCGGGGGGGCCTGGGAGCAGTACTTC. V is TRBV13 and J is TRBJ2-7, with 11 bases fitting TRBD2. Germline CDR1 and CDR2: PRHDT and FYEKMQ (reference sequence). After removal of 4 bases from V and 7 bases from J, the junction contained 12 bases not matched to a gene. The CDR3 covers 16 residues.

V usage is TRBV13 and J usage is TRBJ2-5; TRBD2 aligns across 10 bases. Germline V gene lookup returns CDR1 PRHDT and CDR2 FYEKMQ (reference sequence). V was pared by 0 bases and J by 0 bases, with 7 bases of the junction left unmatched. The CDR3 loop spans 18 amino acids. The CDR3 bases are TGTGCCAGCAGCTTAGGCAGCGGGGGGGCCTGGTACCAAGAGACCCAGTACTTC. Protein product: CASSLGSGGAWYQETQYF.

The J gene is TRBJ2-3, the V gene TRBV24-1; maybe TRBD1 (6 bases). The germline gives CDR1 KGHDR, CDR2 SFDVKD. The CDR3 runs 12 residues. The V end was cut by 6 bases, the J end by 4 bases, with 7 bases between. The CDR3 spells CATSWGPDTQYF. Written as DNA, the CDR3 is TGTGCCACCAGTTGGGGGCCAGATACGCAGTATTTT.

This clone came up a few times. This chain joins TRBV4-2 and TRBJ2-7; TRBD2 matches 8 bases. Germline loops: CDR1 LGHNA, CDR2 YNFKEQ. The CDR3 runs to 15 residues. V lost 1 base, J lost 4 bases, and 6 bases stayed unmatched. The CDR3 coding sequence is TGTGCCAGCAGCCAAGGAACAGGGACTAGGTACGAGCAGTACTTC. Protein sequence: CASSQGTGTRYEQYF.

V and J are TRBV7-3 and TRBJ2-6, with 11 bases matching TRBD1. CDR3 length: 17 amino acids. V lost 2 bases, J lost 3 bases, and 3 bases stayed unmatched. The germline CDR1 and CDR2 sequences are SGHTA and FQGTGA. The CDR3 is CASSLGTGGSGANVLTF. CDR3 in DNA: TGTGCCAGCAGCTTAGGGACAGGGGGTAGTGGGGCCAACGTCCTGACTTTC.

This chain joins TRBV5-1 and TRBJ2-2, with D unclear. CDR1 and CDR2 from the germline V gene are SGHRS and YFSETQ. There are 14 residues in the CDR3. V lost 0 bases, J lost 3 bases, and 6 bases lay in between. The CDR3 spells CASSLETYTGELFF. In DNA form, the CDR3 reads TGCGCCAGCAGCTTGGAGACTTACACCGGGGAGCTGTTTTTT.

This clone was seen just once. The chain employs TRBV7-8 and TRBJ1-4; 9 bases are shared with TRBD1. Germline CDR1 reads SGHVS; CDR2 reads FQNEAQ. Trimming removed 2 bases from V and 8 bases from J; junction bases left unmatched: 6. The CDR3 is made up of 15 amino acids. In nucleotides, the CDR3 is TGTGCCAGCAGCTTAAACCGACAGGGGGGGGAAAAACTGTTTTTT. Its translation: CASSLNRQGGEKLFF.

V and J are TRBV10-3 and TRBJ1-3; 7 nucleotides match TRBD1. This CDR3 spans 16 amino acids. With 1 base clipped from V and 0 bases from J, the junction kept 3 bases outside the gene matches. CDR1 is ENHRY, CDR2 SYGVKD, per germline. In nucleotides, the CDR3 is TGTGCCATCAGTGAGTTGGACAGGTACTCTGGAAACACCATATATTTT. This gives the protein CAISELDRYSGNTIYF.

The sample holds one count of this clone. This chain links TRBV7-2 with TRBJ2-6; weak D call: TRBD1 (5 bases). CDR1 and CDR2 (germline): SGHTA, FQGNSA. The CDR3 sequence is 16 residues long. The germline V and J ends were trimmed by 1 base and 2 bases, with 9 bases remaining between them. The CDR3 here is CASSLVPGTGANVLTF. In DNA form, the CDR3 reads TGTGCCAGCAGCTTAGTTCCAGGGACTGGGGCCAACGTCCTGACTTTC.

This chain links TRBV10-3 with TRBJ2-1; 8 bases agree with TRBD2. V shed 7 bases, J shed 9 bases, and the junction held 11 bases outside the gene matches. Germline CDR1 is ENHRY and CDR2 is SYGVKD. CDR3 size: 14 residues. The CDR3 sequence: CAITAGGPLGEQFF. The CDR3 region has the DNA TGTGCCATCACGGCGGGGGGACCCTTAGGTGAGCAGTTCTTC.

The genes are TRBV2 and TRBJ1-4; D ambiguous. The CDR3 has 12 amino acids. CDR1 and CDR2 from the germline V gene are SNHLY and FYNNEI. Trimming removed 6 bases at V and 8 bases at J, with 10 bases between. The CDR3 region has the DNA TGTGCCAGCAGGGCCTGGAGCGAAAAACTGTTTTTT. Amino acids: CASRAWSEKLFF.

CDR3 amino acids: CASSLTGKFNQPQHF. DNA of the CDR3: TGTGCCAGCAGCTTGACAGGGAAGTTCAATCAGCCCCAGCATTTT. The chain employs TRBV5-8 and TRBJ1-5; D perhaps matches TRBD1 (6 bases). Trimming removed 1 base from V and 3 bases from J, with 11 bases in between. There are 15 residues in the CDR3. Per germline, CDR1 SGHTS and CDR2 YDEGEE. Together with reference TRBV5-8 and TRBJ1-5, the CDR3 gives the full variable domain: EAGVTQSPTHLIKTRGQQATLRCSPISGHTSVYWYQQALGLGLQFLLWYDEGEERNRGNFPPRFSGRQFPNYSSELNVNALELEDSALYLCASSLTGKFNQPQHFGDGTRLSIL.

V and J are TRBV7-9 and TRBJ2-3, with TRBD2 identical over 7 bases. J lost 1 base, V lost 1 base, and 2 bases had no gene match. The CDR3 is made up of 15 amino acids. Germline V CDR1 and CDR2: SEHNR, FQNEAQ (reference sequence). Here the CDR3 DNA reads TGTGCCAGCAGCTTAGGGAGCGGGGGCACAGATACGCAGTATTTT. Amino acid sequence: CASSLGSGGTDTQYF.

In its sample, this clone was seen once. The gene calls are TRBV6-5 and TRBJ2-2, with TRBD1 matching 7 bases. The CDR3 runs 16 residues. V dropped 4 bases and J dropped 6; count of bases not matched to a gene: 11. From germline, CDR1 is MNHEY and CDR2 SVGAGI. The CDR3, as DNA: TGTGCCAGCAGTTGGGAAGTGGCAGGGGGATCCGGGGAGCTGTTTTTT. Translating it yields CASSWEVAGGSGELFF.

J is TRBJ2-7 and V is TRBV19, with D tentatively TRBD2 (5 bases). This CDR3 region has 15 residues. Germline assignment: CDR1 LNHDA and CDR2 SQIVND (reference sequence). V was trimmed by 3 bases and J by 9 bases, leaving 21 bases between them. DNA of the CDR3: TGTGCCAGTAGTATCTCCTATCGGTCGGGGAAGGGGCAGTACTTC. Amino acids: CASSISYRSGKGQYF.

The V and J genes are TRBV6-1 and TRBJ2-1; TRBD1 matches 8 bases. Germline V gene data show CDR1 as MNHNS and CDR2 as SASEGT. With 2 bases clipped from V and 2 bases from J, the junction kept 2 bases outside the gene matches. CDR3 length: 15 residues. CDR3 loop: CASSEIRGPYNEQFF. The CDR3 DNA reads TGTGCCAGCAGTGAAATCAGGGGGCCCTACAATGAGCAGTTCTTC.

Concerning this clone itself: A junction boundary mismatches the germline segment, possibly from a read error. This rearrangement joins TRBV5-6 to TRBJ2-7; 7 bases are a match to TRBD2. Per the germline V gene, CDR1 is SGHDT and CDR2 is YYEEEE. CDR3 length: 13 residues. DNA for the CDR3: TGTGCCAGCAGCCCCAGGTGGGACTACCAGCAGTACTTC. Translation gives CASSPRWDYQQYF.

This chain joins TRBV5-1 and TRBJ1-3; TRBD1 might be the D (6 bases). CDR1 is SGHRS, CDR2 YFSETQ, per germline. There are 15 residues in the CDR3. Trimming removed 4 bases at V and 0 bases at J, with 11 bases between. In DNA form, the CDR3 reads TGCGCCAGCAGCGCGGACAGTACCTCTGGAAACACCATATATTTT. Encoded protein: CASSADSTSGNTIYF.

The CDR3: CASSLGGLANEQFF. As DNA, the CDR3 is TGTGCCAGCAGCCTAGGGGGACTAGCCAATGAGCAGTTCTTC. This chain connects TRBV3-1 (or the pseudogene TRBV3-2) to TRBJ2-1; 9 positions agree with TRBD2. With 4 bases clipped from V and 6 bases from J, the junction kept 4 bases outside the gene matches. The CDR3 has 14 amino acids. Germline-derived CDR1 and CDR2 are LGHDT and YNNKEL (reference sequence).

V and J are TRBV9 and TRBJ2-3; 12 bases match TRBD2. V was clipped by 2 bases and J by 0 bases; unmatched bases: 10. Per germline, CDR1 SGDLS and CDR2 YYNGEE. The CDR3 extends over 19 amino acids. This CDR3 is CASSVGTGLAGVSTDTQYF. CDR3 nucleotides: TGTGCCAGCAGCGTGGGAACGGGACTAGCGGGCGTAAGCACAGATACGCAGTATTTT.

V is TRBV4-3 and J is TRBJ2-1; D is undetermined. V gave up 5 bases and J gave up 5 bases, with 16 bases separating them. The CDR3 is 15 amino acids. CDR1 is LGHNA and CDR2 is YSLEER in the germline V gene. CDR3 region: CASSLRGFLDNEQFF. The DNA of the CDR3 is TGCGCCAGCAGCTTACGTGGTTTCCTAGACAATGAGCAGTTCTTC.

The rearrangement joins TRBV24-1 to TRBJ2-2; 12 positions match TRBD1. CDR1 is KGHDR, CDR2 SFDVKD, per germline. CDR3 length equals 17 residues. V lost 4 bases, J lost 6 bases, and 8 bases stayed unmatched. The DNA for the CDR3 is TGTGCCACCAGTGACTCCACGGGACAGGGGGCCTCCGGGGAGCTGTTTTTT. As protein: CATSDSTGQGASGELFF.